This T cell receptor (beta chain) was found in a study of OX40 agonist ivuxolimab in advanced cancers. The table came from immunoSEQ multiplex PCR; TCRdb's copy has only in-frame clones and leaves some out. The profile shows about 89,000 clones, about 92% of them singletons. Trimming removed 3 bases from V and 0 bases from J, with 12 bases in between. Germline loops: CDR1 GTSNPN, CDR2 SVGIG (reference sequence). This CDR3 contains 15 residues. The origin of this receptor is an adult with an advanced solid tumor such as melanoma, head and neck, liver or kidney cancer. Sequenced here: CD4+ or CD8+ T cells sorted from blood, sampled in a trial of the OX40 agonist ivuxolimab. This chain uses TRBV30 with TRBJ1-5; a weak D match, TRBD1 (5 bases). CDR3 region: CAWRRDPFSNQPQHF. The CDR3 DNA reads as TGTGCCTGGAGGAGGGACCCCTTTAGCAATCAGCCCCAGCATTTT. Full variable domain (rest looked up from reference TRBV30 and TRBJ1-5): SQTIHQWPATLVQPVGSPLSLECTVEGTSNPNLYWYRQAAGRGLQLLFYSVGIGQISSEVPQNLSASRPQDRQFILSSKKLLLSDSGFYLCAWRRDPFSNQPQHFGDGTRLSIL.